The rows below give T cell receptor beta chains drawn from one sample of a study of cytomegalovirus exposure and HLA in healthy donors. Some clones are missing from TCRdb's copy, which holds only in-frame ones; the method was immunoSEQ multiplex PCR. This sample has about 230,000 clones, with roughly 91% found just once. The specimen was PBMCs. Receptors originate from a woman under 30 in good health and CMV-seronegative. Both conserved end residues are part of each CDR3. Each record gives: J gene, V gene, clone size, D gene, CDR3 DNA, CDR3 protein. D genes are given only for firm matches. Clone size, where shown, is once, few, many, or a class for clones that have expanded.

>TRBJ2-5|TRBV15|once|TRBD2
TGTGCCACCGCTCGCGCTAGCGGAAAAGAGACCCAGTACTTC
CATARASGKETQYF
>TRBJ1-5|TRBV11-2|-|-
TGTGCCAGCAGCTTAGCTCCCCTTAATCAGCCCCAGCATTTT
CASSLAPLNQPQHF
>TRBJ2-7|TRBV4-1|-|TRBD2
TGCGCCAGCAGCCCATTCATCTCTAGCGGGATGCCTTACGAGCAGTACTTC
CASSPFISSGMPYEQYF
>TRBJ2-7|TRBV6-1|few|TRBD1
TGTGCCAGCAGTGAATGGGGGACAGGATCCTACGAGCAGTACTTC
CASSEWGTGSYEQYF
>TRBJ2-3|TRBV5-1|once|TRBD2
TGCGCCAGCAGCTTCGGGGCTAGCGGGAGGATAGATACGCAGTATTTT
CASSFGASGRIDTQYF
>TRBJ1-1|TRBV5-8|-|-
TGTGCCAGCAGCTTAGAACAGGGTTCTCAAGCTTTCTTT
CASSLEQGSQAFF
>TRBJ2-7|TRBV7-2|-|-
TGTGCCAGCAGCTTAGTGCCACCCTCCTACGAGCAGTACTTC
CASSLVPPSYEQYF
>TRBJ1-1|TRBV29-1|-|-
TGCAGCGTTCAAAGGGGGGGACGCACTGAAGCTTTCTTT
CSVQRGGRTEAFF
>TRBJ1-2|TRBV27|-|TRBD1
TGTGCCACCCTCGGACAGGGAAACTATGGCTACACCTTC
CATLGQGNYGYTF
>TRBJ1-1|TRBV10-3|once|-
TGTGCCATCAGTGACAGAGGTACGAACACTGAAGCTTTCTTT
CAISDRGTNTEAFF
>TRBJ2-7|TRBV11-2|-|TRBD2
TGTGCCAGCAGCTTCCAGCGGGAGGGCCTTTACGAGCAGTACTTC
CASSFQREGLYEQYF
>TRBJ2-7|TRBV6-5|-|TRBD1
TGTGCCAGCAGTTACTCCGACAGGGGGCTCTACGAGCAGTACTTC
CASSYSDRGLYEQYF
>TRBJ2-1|TRBV28|-|-
TGTGCCAGCAGTTTTGGGGGGGCCTTTGAGCAGTTCTTC
CASSFGGAFEQFF
>TRBJ2-1|TRBV5-1|-|-
TGCGCCAGCAGCTTGGAAGCTAGCGCGTACAATGAGCAGTTCTTC
CASSLEASAYNEQFF
>TRBJ2-3|TRBV2|-|TRBD2
TGTGCCAGCAGTGAAGCTCCTTGGCGGGAGAGTTTAGATACGCAGTATTTT
CASSEAPWRESLDTQYF
>TRBJ2-5|TRBV6-1|-|-
TGTGCCAGCAGTAAACAGGGTAGAGAGACCCAGTACTTC
CASSKQGRETQYF
>TRBJ1-4|TRBV4-1|-|-
TGCGCCAGCAGCCAAGACACAGGGAGAATGAAGGAAAAACTGTTTTTT
CASSQDTGRMKEKLFF
>TRBJ2-3|TRBV4-2|-|-
TGTGCCAGCAGCCAACTACTAGAGACTAGCACAGATACGCAGTATTTT
CASSQLLETSTDTQYF
>TRBJ1-2|TRBV5-4|once|TRBD1
TGTGCCAGCAGCACCGGGACAGGGGGGAGCTATGGCTACACCTTC
CASSTGTGGSYGYTF
>TRBJ1-1|TRBV4-1|once|-
TGCGCCAGCAGCCCTTCAGGATGGAAGTTGAACACTGAAGCTTTCTTT
CASSPSGWKLNTEAFF
>TRBJ1-4|TRBV27|-|-
TGTGCCAGCAGCGCCCTAATCCTATCGGGTACTAATGAAAAACTGTTTTTT
CASSALILSGTNEKLFF
>TRBJ1-1|TRBV5-1|-|-
TGCGCCAGCAGCTTCACCAGGGGAAACCTGAACACTGAAGCTTTCTTT
CASSFTRGNLNTEAFF
>TRBJ2-7|TRBV5-1|-|-
TGCGCCAGCAGCTTGGGACAGGCCGCCTACGAGCAGTACTTC
CASSLGQAAYEQYF
>TRBJ2-1|TRBV9|once|-
TGTGCCAGCAGCGTTCATGGAGGTGGATGGACCTACAATGAGCAGTTCTTC
CASSVHGGGWTYNEQFF
>TRBJ1-1|TRBV9|-|-
TGTGCCAGCAGCGTAGCGGGGGGCGACGGGGAGCCCTTCTTT
CASSVAGGDGEPFF
>TRBJ1-5|TRBV2|once|-
TGTGCCAGCAGTGAAGCGGGAGGTAACCCCTATCAGCCCCAGCATTTT
CASSEAGGNPYQPQHF
>TRBJ1-1|TRBV6-6|once|-
TGTGCCAGCAGTTCCGGGACATCCGGGACCACTGAAGCTTTCTTT
CASSSGTSGTTEAFF
>TRBJ1-5|TRBV30|-|-
TGTGCCTGGAGTTTGGGACAACCGAATCAGCCCCAGCATTTT
CAWSLGQPNQPQHF
>TRBJ2-7|TRBV6-5|-|TRBD2
TGTGCCAGCAGCCAGGGAGGGTTTTTCCCCTACGAGCAGTACTTC
CASSQGGFFPYEQYF
>TRBJ2-1|TRBV10-1|-|TRBD1
TGCGCCAGCAGCGGACAGGGTTTAAACAATGAGCAGTTCTTC
CASSGQGLNNEQFF
>TRBJ1-2|TRBV5-4|-|-
TGTGCCAGCAGTACCCGACAGGCCCTACACTCCTATGGCTACACCTTC
CASSTRQALHSYGYTF
>TRBJ2-5|TRBV28|-|TRBD2
TGTGCCACCCGGGCGCGGGGACTAGCGGAAGAGACCCAGTACTTC
CATRARGLAEETQYF
>TRBJ1-2|TRBV18|-|-
TGTGCCAGCTCACCCATAGCGGGTCCCGACTATGGCTACACCTTC
CASSPIAGPDYGYTF
>TRBJ1-4|TRBV7-2|-|-
TGTGCCAGCAGCCCAGGTGGCACCAATGAAAAACTGTTTTTT
CASSPGGTNEKLFF
>TRBJ2-7|TRBV4-3|few|-
TGCGCCAGCAGCCAAGATGGGGGCGGGAGCTCCTACGAGCAGTACTTC
CASSQDGGGSSYEQYF
>TRBJ2-7|TRBV7-9|-|-
TGTGCCAGCAGCTTAGGCTTAATCGGTAGTGACTACGAGCAGTACTTC
CASSLGLIGSDYEQYF
>TRBJ2-1|TRBV6-6|-|TRBD2
TGTGCCAGCAGCGGGACTAGCGGGGGCCGTGAGCAGTTCTTC
CASSGTSGGREQFF
>TRBJ2-3|TRBV5-6|-|-
TGTGCCAGCAGCTTGGTAGGCCCAGGGTCTAGTACGCAGTATTTT
CASSLVGPGSSTQYF
>TRBJ2-7|TRBV5-8|once|-
TGTGCCAGCAGCTTGGCTCAGGGGGGCCCCGAGCAGTACTTC
CASSLAQGGPEQYF
>TRBJ2-7|TRBV5-6|-|-
TGTGCCAGCAGCGCGATCGGGGGTGGTTACGAGCAGTACTTC
CASSAIGGGYEQYF
>TRBJ2-7|TRBV4-1|-|-
TGCGCCAGCAGCCAAGAGCCGATCGGGGCCTACGAGCAGTACTTC
CASSQEPIGAYEQYF
>TRBJ2-7|TRBV10-3|few|TRBD2
TGTGCCATGAGTGGGGTCGGCGGGGGAATCGAGCAGTACTTC
CAMSGVGGGIEQYF
>TRBJ1-4|TRBV5-1|-|TRBD1
TGCGCCAGCAGCTTGCTACAGGGGGCAGAAAAACTGTTTTTT
CASSLLQGAEKLFF
>TRBJ2-7|TRBV2|few|TRBD1
TGTGCCAGCAGCGGACAGGGGTATAACGAGCAGTACTTC
CASSGQGYNEQYF
>TRBJ1-5|TRBV18|-|-
TGTGCCAGCTCACTTACAGGGTTGGGCAATCAGCCCCAGCATTTT
CASSLTGLGNQPQHF
>TRBJ1-4|TRBV6-6|-|-
TGTGCCAGCAGTCTCCCAGGGGTAGAAACTAATGAAAAACTGTTTTTT
CASSLPGVETNEKLFF